This passage covers 7 T cell receptor beta chains from one sample sequenced in a study of response to subunit inactivated influenza vaccine. TCRdb ran MiXCR on the RT-PCR reads and lists one entry per CDR3 protein. Among a few hundred thousand distinct CDR3 sequences listed, around a fifth were seen once. The sequencing used PBMCs from blood, collected approximately 20 months after vaccination. These receptors were obtained from a man aged 50-75 years who received an inactivated influenza vaccine.

The gene calls are TRBV7-9 and TRBJ1-3; TRBD1 is a possible D gene (5 bases). The V and J ends lost 2 bases and 2 bases respectively, with 13 bases between them. Germline V gene data show CDR1 as SEHNR and CDR2 as FQNEAQ (reference sequence). The CDR3 has 16 residues. The CDR3 DNA reads as TGTGCCAGCAGCTTAATCTCAGGGCTCCCTGGAAACACCATATATTTT. Protein product: CASSLISGLPGNTIYF.

This clonotype was counted at least ten times. The J gene is TRBJ1-6, the V gene TRBV10-3, with a weak D call TRBD1 (5 bases). The V gene lost 8 bases and the J gene lost 7 bases, with 15 bases spanning the gap. In germline, CDR1 is ENHRY, CDR2 SYGVKD. CDR3 length equals 14 residues. In DNA form, the CDR3 reads TGTGCCATCTGCGGGACGGGAGGGAATTCACCCCTCCACTTT. Protein: CAICGTGGNSPLHF.

V is TRBV20-1 and J is TRBJ2-3, with TRBD2 identical over 12 bases. V dropped 3 bases and J dropped 1; count of bases not matched to a gene: 5. The CDR3 length is 16 residues. Germline V gene data show CDR1 as DFQATT and CDR2 as SNEGSKA (reference sequence). The CDR3 reads CSARSTSGGRTDTQYF. The CDR3 region has the DNA TGCAGTGCTAGGTCGACTAGCGGGGGACGCACAGATACGCAGTATTTT.

A few counts support this clonotype. This rearrangement joins TRBV11-2 to TRBJ1-2; 7 bases agree with TRBD1. V trimming: 3 bases; J trimming: 6 bases; junction bases outside the gene matches: 13. This CDR3 contains 16 residues. CDR1 is SGHAT, CDR2 FQNNGV, per germline. This CDR3 is CASSFAYRGNGNGYTF. Here the CDR3 DNA reads TGTGCCAGCAGCTTCGCTTACAGGGGAAATGGTAATGGCTACACCTTC. The full variable domain, in which reference TRBV11-2 and TRBJ1-2 provide the parts outside the CDR3, is EAGVAQSPRYKIIEKRQSVAFWCNPISGHATLYWYQQILGQGPKLLIQFQNNGVVDDSQLPKDRFSAERLKGVDSTLKIQPAKLEDSAVYLCASSFAYRGNGNGYTFGSGTRLTVV.

In its sample, this clonotype was seen a few times. This chain connects TRBV4-1 to TRBJ1-6; TRBD1 aligns across 7 bases. Germline V gene lookup returns CDR1 MGHRA and CDR2 YSYEKL. The CDR3 contains 15 residues. The V gene end was trimmed by 4 bases and the J gene end by 3 bases; junction bases not matched to a gene: 3. The CDR3 is CASSRRDSYNSPLHF. In DNA form, the CDR3 reads TGCGCCAGCAGCCGGCGGGACAGCTATAATTCACCCCTCCACTTT.

In its sample, this clonotype was seen many times. V and J are TRBV6-6 and TRBJ2-1; D gene uncertain. Germline CDR1 reads MNHNY; CDR2 reads SVGAGI (reference sequence). This CDR3 region has 12 residues. The V end lost 6 bases, the J end lost 6 bases, and 9 bases lay between the germline ends. The CDR3 region is CASSLGTNEQFF. DNA of the CDR3: TGTGCCAGCAGCCTAGGCACCAATGAGCAGTTCTTC.

This clonotype was seen a handful of times. The chain carries TRBV6-2 or TRBV6-3 and TRBJ1-3; D is undetermined. V lost 0 bases and J 0 bases, leaving 12 bases between the germline ends. The germline V gene encodes CDR1 MNHEY and CDR2 SVGEGT. This CDR3 has 17 amino acids. The CDR3 nucleotides read TGTGCCAGCAGTTACTCAGGGAGCAGATTCTCTGGAAACACCATATATTTT. It translates to CASSYSGSRFSGNTIYF.